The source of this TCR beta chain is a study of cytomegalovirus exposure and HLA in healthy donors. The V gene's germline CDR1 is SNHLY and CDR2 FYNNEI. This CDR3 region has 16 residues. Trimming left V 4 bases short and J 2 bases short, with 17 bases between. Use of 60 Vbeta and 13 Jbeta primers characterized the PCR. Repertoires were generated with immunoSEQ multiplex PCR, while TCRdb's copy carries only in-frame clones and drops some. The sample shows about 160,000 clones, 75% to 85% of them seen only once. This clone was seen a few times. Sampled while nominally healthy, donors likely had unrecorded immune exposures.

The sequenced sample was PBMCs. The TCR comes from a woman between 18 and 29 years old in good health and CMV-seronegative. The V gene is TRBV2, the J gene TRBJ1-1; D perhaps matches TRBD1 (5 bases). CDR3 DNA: TGTGCCAGCAGTGCGTACGGGGGAGGGCTAAACACTGAAGCTTTCTTT. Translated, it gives CASSAYGGGLNTEAFF.